Described below is a single T cell receptor (beta chain) sequence and its context. Its antigen target is currently unknown. Per-base qualities were not stored, and no clone one base away is much larger. As encoded in the germline V gene, CDR1 is SQVTM while CDR2 is ANQGSEA. The V and J ends are trimmed by 5 bases and 8 bases, leaving 12 bases between them. Measured from the cysteine to the phenylalanine, the CDR3 is 12 residues long. Only CDR3 DNA is held: 36 bases, read in frame from base 1. Collaborating institutions collected whole blood in K2EDTA tubes following their own protocols. For TCRbeta analysis, collaborator samples were shipped as frozen whole blood, as isolated PBMCs, or as DNA extracted from either sample type. The immunoSEQ Assay, a bias-controlled multiplex PCR, was used to amplify TCRbeta CDR3 regions from genomic DNA. As for how the authors treated the data: The number of nucleated cells in each sample was estimated by amplification of reference gene primers within the assay. Sequence reads were collapsed and filtered to measure the absolute abundance of every unique TCRbeta CDR3 rearrangement. For each sample, productive Simpson clonality was calculated as the square root of Simpson's diversity index over productive rearrangements. What TCRdb holds here is the immuneACCESS table cut down to in-frame rearrangements. Part of the clones is not present; checked against another copy, under half of the missing clones reflect an unresolved V gene, and the others are unexplained. V and J calls and clone size come straight from that table; D and trimming were deduced from the DNA. In all, the sample holds 80,000 to 100,000 clones, and approximately 82% of those were seen once. The ten largest clones take up roughly a tenth of the sample.

The sample originates from a study of blood T cell repertoires in COVID-19 (dated by TCRdb to 2019 to 2021). Looking at the study overall: Samples covering the acute and convalescent phases of COVID-19 were provided by collaborators in the United States, Italy and Spain. The prospective study material was composed of cDNA or gDNA derived from T cells, B-cell-depleted T cells, or PBMCs. Subjects who had been exposed to COVID-19, were actively infected with it, or had recovered from it provided the deeply sampled blood TCRbeta repertoires that made up the dataset. The samples were drawn from two sources: the first 160 participants of the ongoing ImmuneRACE study, and fewer than 1,500 subjects contributed by 6 global collaborators. The sample metadata nearly always contained a de-identified subject ID, COVID-19 status, age in years and sex. A freely available public database, intended as a resource for researchers studying the immune response to SARS-CoV-2, is where the repertoires were released. Where HLA class I and class II types were available, the types were taken from metadata supplied by the sample provider, not from assay-based typing.

General study outcomes and caveats: The quantity of clinical and demographic metadata differed by source and by participant and was supplied without curation.

Sample: peripheral blood. The V gene is TRBV29-1 and the J gene is TRBJ1-4; the D segment could be TRBD1, given 6 matching bases. This TCR was sampled from a man between 70 and 80 years old with active or convalescent COVID-19. Here is the DNA: TGCAGCGTTACAGGGTCGGGGGAAAAACTGTTTTTT. This translates into CSVTGSGEKLFF.